These T cell receptor beta chains were read from a single sample in a study of blood T cell repertoires in COVID-19. Some clones are missing from TCRdb's copy, which holds only in-frame ones; the method was immunoSEQ multiplex PCR. Of approximately 180,000 clones in the sample, nearly 90% were seen once. Sequencing was performed on peripheral blood. These receptor sequences come from a man between 60 and 75 years old with active or convalescent COVID-19. The CDR3 runs from the conserved cysteine through the conserved F or W. Fields, in order: clone size, D gene, V gene, J gene, CDR3 protein, CDR3 DNA. A D gene is named only where the DNA matches it firmly. Part of the rows lack a size; the others show once, few, many or a class for expanded clones.

clone_size: NA; d_call: TRBD2; v_call: TRBV10-3; j_call: TRBJ2-1; cdr3_aa: CAISAGGGAAEQFF; cdr3_nt: TGTGCCATCAGTGCGGGCGGGGGGGCCGCTGAGCAGTTCTTC
clone_size: once; d_call: TRBD1; v_call: TRBV9; j_call: TRBJ1-2; cdr3_aa: CASSVVDRGGGGYTF; cdr3_nt: TGTGCCAGCAGCGTAGTGGACAGGGGAGGGGGTGGCTACACCTTC
clone_size: NA; d_call: NA; v_call: TRBV5-1; j_call: TRBJ1-1; cdr3_aa: CASSLKRGTEAFF; cdr3_nt: TGCGCCAGCAGCTTAAAAAGGGGTACTGAAGCTTTCTTT
clone_size: NA; d_call: TRBD2; v_call: TRBV19; j_call: TRBJ2-5; cdr3_aa: CASTSLAGAVQGIQETQYF; cdr3_nt: TGTGCCAGTACCTCACTAGCGGGGGCTGTCCAGGGAATCCAAGAGACCCAGTACTTC
clone_size: NA; d_call: NA; v_call: TRBV7-3; j_call: TRBJ2-3; cdr3_aa: CASSAGLTHTDTQYF; cdr3_nt: TGTGCCAGCAGCGCCGGTCTAACCCACACAGATACGCAGTATTTT
clone_size: NA; d_call: NA; v_call: TRBV6-6; j_call: TRBJ1-2; cdr3_aa: CATPGGRASYGYTF; cdr3_nt: TGTGCCACTCCGGGGGGCCGCGCTTCCTATGGCTACACCTTC
clone_size: NA; d_call: NA; v_call: TRBV7-3; j_call: TRBJ2-7; cdr3_aa: CASSLGNSGEQYF; cdr3_nt: TGTGCCAGCAGCTTAGGCAATTCGGGCGAGCAGTACTTC
clone_size: few; d_call: TRBD1; v_call: TRBV13; j_call: TRBJ1-4; cdr3_aa: CASSFSDREREKLFF; cdr3_nt: TGTGCCAGCAGCTTTTCGGACAGGGAAAGGGAAAAACTGTTTTTT
clone_size: few; d_call: NA; v_call: TRBV18; j_call: TRBJ2-5; cdr3_aa: CASSAGLGGTQYF; cdr3_nt: TGTGCCAGCTCCGCGGGCCTCGGTGGGACCCAGTACTTC
clone_size: NA; d_call: TRBD1; v_call: TRBV7-2; j_call: TRBJ1-5; cdr3_aa: CASSLTGGDQPQHF; cdr3_nt: TGTGCCAGCAGCTTGACAGGGGGAGATCAGCCCCAGCATTTT
clone_size: NA; d_call: TRBD2; v_call: TRBV25-1; j_call: TRBJ2-7; cdr3_aa: CASSETPGRAGPLEQYF; cdr3_nt: TGTGCCAGCAGTGAAACCCCCGGGAGGGCAGGGCCCCTCGAGCAGTACTTC
clone_size: NA; d_call: NA; v_call: TRBV24-1; j_call: TRBJ2-1; cdr3_aa: CATFLPGQGFF; cdr3_nt: TGTGCCACGTTCCTTCCGGGCCAGGGGTTCTTC
clone_size: NA; d_call: NA; v_call: TRBV6-5; j_call: TRBJ2-7; cdr3_aa: CASSYGWQATYEQYF; cdr3_nt: TGTGCCAGCAGTTATGGGTGGCAGGCCACCTACGAGCAGTACTTC
clone_size: once; d_call: NA; v_call: TRBV4-1; j_call: TRBJ1-6; cdr3_aa: CASSVGQGTDSPLHF; cdr3_nt: TGCGCCAGCAGCGTCGGGCAGGGCACTGATTCACCCCTCCACTTT